Detailed here is one T cell receptor (beta chain). The germline gives CDR1 SQVTM, CDR2 ANQGSEA. The CDR3 runs to 12 residues. The V segment lost 3 bases and the J segment 7 bases; nucleotides outside the gene matches: 4. The source of the sample is a study of blood T cell repertoires in COVID-19. The overall study: Nucleic acid was either cDNA or gDNA, and it came from T cells, B-cell-depleted T cells, or PBMCs.

In the authors' workflow: Cell counts per sample came from amplifying reference gene primers. The protocol was immunoSEQ multiplex PCR, while the TCRdb copy is restricted to in-frame clones and leaves out a portion. V and J calls and clone size follow that table, whereas D and trimming were derived from the DNA. The sample yields about 94,000 clones, about 80% seen once. The clonotype comes from a man in his fifties or sixties with acute or convalescent COVID-19. This rearrangement joins TRBV29-1 to TRBJ1-2; 8 bases are a match to TRBD1. The material sequenced was peripheral blood. As DNA, the CDR3 is TGCAGCGTTGACAGGGGGCGCGGTGGCTACACCTTC. It yields the protein CSVDRGRGGYTF.